These T cell receptor beta chains were read from a single sample in a study of regulatory T cells in long-lasting Graves disease. MiXCR, applied by TCRdb to the multiplex PCR reads, yields one record per CDR3 protein. Altogether approximately 540,000 distinct CDR3 sequences are present, 12% being singletons, with the ten largest covering roughly 9.3%. These data were also reused for a study on T cells in Graves' hyperthyroidism and ophthalmopathy.

The source material was peripheral blood mononuclear cells (PBMCs), sampled at new diagnosis, from a patient treated with antithyroid drugs. All receptors come from a woman younger than 45 with Graves disease. The CDR3 runs from the conserved cysteine through the conserved F or W. D genes are given only for firm matches. Some rows mark clone size as missing; the rest say once, few, many or name a class of expanded clone.

J	V	size	D	length	CDR3	DNA
TRBJ2-3	TRBV11-3	NA	NA	13	CASSLITIDTQYF	TGTGCCAGCAGCTTGATTACCATAGATACGCAGTATTTT
TRBJ1-1	TRBV7-9	NA	NA	15	CASSSLGGRGTEAFF	TGTGCCAGCAGCTCCTTGGGGGGGAGGGGGACTGAAGCTTTCTTT
TRBJ2-3	TRBV10-1	many	TRBD2	17	CASSEGTSQDLTDTQYF	TGCGCCAGCAGTGAGGGGACTAGTCAAGACCTCACAGATACGCAGTATTTT
TRBJ2-5	TRBV28	many	NA	14	CASSLSDFQETQYF	TGTGCCAGCAGTTTATCAGATTTTCAAGAGACCCAGTACTTC
TRBJ2-5	TRBV28	many	NA	13	CASSLAGTETQYF	TGTGCCAGCAGTTTAGCGGGGACTGAGACCCAGTACTTC
TRBJ2-1	TRBV5-6	NA	NA	16	CASSRVVTLRYNEQFF	TGTGCCAGCAGCCGCGTCGTAACGTTAAGATACAATGAGCAGTTCTTC
TRBJ1-2	TRBV12-3/TRBV12-4	many	TRBD1	14	CASRWDRASGGYTF	TGTGCCAGCAGATGGGACAGGGCCTCGGGAGGCTACACCTTC
TRBJ2-7	TRBV6-1	many	NA	15	CASSEGPRASYEQYF	TGTGCCAGCAGTGAAGGGCCTAGAGCCTCCTACGAGCAGTACTTC
TRBJ1-6	TRBV6-1	many	NA	14	CASTRQAYNSPLHF	TGTGCCAGCACTAGACAGGCGTATAATTCACCCCTCCACTTT
TRBJ2-3	TRBV12-5	many	NA	14	CASGFEGPTDTQYF	TGTGCTAGTGGTTTTGAGGGCCCGACAGATACGCAGTATTTT
TRBJ1-6	TRBV2	many	TRBD1	14	CASRIDRGNSPLHF	TGTGCCAGCAGGATCGACAGGGGGAATTCACCCCTCCACTTT
TRBJ2-3	TRBV7-9	NA	NA	15	CASSLVLASTDTQYF	TGTGCCAGCAGCTTAGTCCTTGCCAGCACAGATACGCAGTATTTT
TRBJ1-1	TRBV7-8	few	NA	15	CASSFSGPMNTEAFF	TGTGCCAGCAGCTTCTCTGGACCGATGAACACTGAAGCTTTCTTT
TRBJ1-1	TRBV2	many	NA	14	CASRSWGGGTEAFF	TGTGCCAGCAGGTCGTGGGGCGGTGGCACTGAAGCTTTCTTT
TRBJ2-4	TRBV6-1	NA	TRBD1	15	CASSLGQGVLYIQYF	TGTGCCAGCAGTCTGGGACAGGGAGTTTTGTACATTCAGTACTTC
TRBJ1-1	TRBV2	many	NA	15	CASSESEGGATEAFF	TGTGCCAGCAGTGAATCGGAGGGGGGAGCCACTGAAGCTTTCTTT
TRBJ1-5	TRBV19	NA	NA	13	CASSDTPNQPQHF	TGTGCCAGTAGCGATACACCAAATCAGCCCCAGCATTTT
TRBJ2-1	TRBV18	few	NA	13	CASSPFRENEQFF	TGTGCCAGCTCACCATTCAGGGAAAATGAGCAGTTCTTC
TRBJ2-3	TRBV3-1	many	NA	12	CASSQGGDTQYF	TGTGCCAGCAGCCAAGGGGGGGATACGCAGTATTTT
TRBJ1-5	TRBV12-3/TRBV12-4	many	TRBD1	15	CASSSTGGGNQPQHF	TGTGCCAGCAGTTCAACAGGGGGCGGCAATCAGCCCCAGCATTTT
TRBJ1-1	TRBV6-2/TRBV6-3	NA	NA	15	CASSPSPALGSEAFF	TGTGCCAGCAGTCCCTCCCCGGCATTAGGCAGTGAAGCTTTCTTT
TRBJ2-3	TRBV29-1	many	TRBD2	14	CSVLTSGSLYTQYF	TGCAGCGTTTTGACTAGCGGGAGCTTGTATACGCAGTATTTT
TRBJ2-1	TRBV12-3/TRBV12-4	many	NA	17	CASSGGQPPSTYNEQFF	TGTGCCAGCAGCGGGGGGCAGCCTCCATCCACCTACAATGAGCAGTTCTTC
TRBJ1-2	TRBV28	NA	NA	11	CASKRGHGYTF	TGTGCCAGCAAGCGGGGACACGGCTACACCTTC
TRBJ2-3	TRBV9	NA	TRBD2	15	CASSDSGSNTDTQYF	TGTGCCAGCAGCGATAGCGGGAGCAACACAGATACGCAGTATTTT
TRBJ1-5	TRBV6-2/TRBV6-3	few	NA	14	CASSYSTVHQPQHF	TGTGCCAGCAGTTACTCGACCGTACATCAGCCCCAGCATTTT
TRBJ2-7	TRBV12-3/TRBV12-4	many	TRBD2	16	CASSKGLAGGPGEQYF	TGTGCCAGCAGTAAGGGACTAGCGGGAGGGCCAGGGGAGCAGTACTTC
TRBJ1-1	TRBV2	many	NA	14	CASSESGAGTEAFF	TGTGCCAGCAGTGAGTCAGGGGCGGGCACTGAAGCTTTCTTT
TRBJ2-1	TRBV6-1	many	NA	16	CASSLPSVSSYNEQFF	TGTGCCAGCAGCCTCCCGAGCGTAAGCTCCTACAATGAGCAGTTCTTC
TRBJ2-7	TRBV9	many	TRBD1	14	CASSRTGTAYEQYF	TGTGCCAGCAGTCGGACCGGGACAGCCTACGAGCAGTACTTC
TRBJ2-1	TRBV13	NA	TRBD2	16	CASSSSGRAPYNEQFF	TGTGCCAGCAGCAGTAGCGGGAGGGCGCCCTACAATGAGCAGTTCTTC
TRBJ1-2	TRBV6-2/TRBV6-3	many	NA	13	CASSYGGDHGYTF	TGTGCCAGCAGTTACGGCGGGGATCATGGCTACACCTTC
TRBJ2-2	TRBV4-2	many	NA	14	CASSQRHDTGELFF	TGTGCCAGCAGCCAAAGACACGACACCGGGGAGCTGTTTTTT
TRBJ1-2	TRBV5-5	few	NA	15	CASSSRTPANYGYTF	TGTGCCAGCAGCTCTAGGACACCCGCTAACTATGGCTACACCTTC
TRBJ1-2	TRBV7-3	NA	TRBD1	15	CASSATGSTDYGYTF	TGTGCCAGCAGCGCGACAGGGTCGACGGACTATGGCTACACCTTC
TRBJ2-1	TRBV11-3	many	NA	15	CASSPGGGSYNEQFF	TGTGCCAGCAGCCCGGGGGGCGGGTCCTACAATGAGCAGTTCTTC
TRBJ2-5	TRBV7-9	many	NA	15	CASSLVALRQETQYF	TGTGCCAGCAGCTTAGTCGCGCTGCGACAAGAGACCCAGTACTTC
TRBJ2-1	TRBV7-2	many	TRBD2	22	CASSQPEAPGLAGGRYNNEQFF	TGTGCCAGCAGCCAACCAGAAGCTCCGGGACTAGCGGGAGGGCGATACAACAATGAGCAGTTCTTC
TRBJ1-5	TRBV3-1	many	NA	16	CASSQDPMGAYQPQHF	TGTGCCAGCAGCCAAGACCCCATGGGGGCCTATCAGCCCCAGCATTTT
TRBJ2-7	TRBV7-9	NA	NA	16	CASSPADRKGIYEQYF	TGTGCCAGCAGCCCGGCGGACAGAAAGGGGATTTACGAGCAGTACTTC
TRBJ1-1	TRBV12-3/TRBV12-4	many	TRBD1	15	CASSRDGTVNTEAFF	TGTGCCAGCAGTCGAGACGGGACAGTGAACACTGAAGCTTTCTTT
TRBJ2-1	TRBV2	many	NA	15	CAMGVPLGTGNEQFF	TGTGCCATGGGGGTCCCCCTAGGGACGGGGAATGAGCAGTTCTTC
TRBJ1-1	TRBV28	few	NA	13	CASSFGQRDGNFF	TGTGCCAGCAGTTTTGGGCAGAGAGACGGAAATTTCTTT